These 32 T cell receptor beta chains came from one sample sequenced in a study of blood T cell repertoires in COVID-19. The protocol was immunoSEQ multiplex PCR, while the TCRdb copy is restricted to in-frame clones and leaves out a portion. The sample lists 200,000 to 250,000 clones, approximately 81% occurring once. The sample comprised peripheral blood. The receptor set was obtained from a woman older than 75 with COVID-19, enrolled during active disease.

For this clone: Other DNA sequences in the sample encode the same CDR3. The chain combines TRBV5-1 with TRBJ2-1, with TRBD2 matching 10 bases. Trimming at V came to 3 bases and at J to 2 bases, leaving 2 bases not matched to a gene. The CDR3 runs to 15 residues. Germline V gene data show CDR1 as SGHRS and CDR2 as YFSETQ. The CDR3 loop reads CASSSLAGAYNEQFF. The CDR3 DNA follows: TGCGCCAGCAGCTCCCTAGCGGGGGCCTACAATGAGCAGTTCTTC.

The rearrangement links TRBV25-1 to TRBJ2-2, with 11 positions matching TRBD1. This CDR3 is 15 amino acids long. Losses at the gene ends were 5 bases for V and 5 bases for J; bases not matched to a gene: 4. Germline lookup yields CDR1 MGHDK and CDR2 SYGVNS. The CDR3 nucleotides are TGTGCCAGCAGTAAGGACAGGGGGCGTACCGGGGAGCTGTTTTTT. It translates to CASSKDRGRTGELFF.

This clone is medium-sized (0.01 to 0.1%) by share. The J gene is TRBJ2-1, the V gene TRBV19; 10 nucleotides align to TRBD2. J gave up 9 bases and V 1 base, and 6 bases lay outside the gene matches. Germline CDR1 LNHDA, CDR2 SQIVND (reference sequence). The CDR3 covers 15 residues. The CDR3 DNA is TGTGCCAGTAGTATAGGTGCTAGCGGGGGTGGTGAGCAGTTCTTC. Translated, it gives CASSIGASGGGEQFF.

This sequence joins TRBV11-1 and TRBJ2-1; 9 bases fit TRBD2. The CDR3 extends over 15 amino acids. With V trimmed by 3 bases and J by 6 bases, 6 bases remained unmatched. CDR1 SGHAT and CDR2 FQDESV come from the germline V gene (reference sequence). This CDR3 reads CASSFASGGSNEQFF. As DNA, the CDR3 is TGTGCCAGCAGCTTCGCAAGCGGGGGGTCCAATGAGCAGTTCTTC. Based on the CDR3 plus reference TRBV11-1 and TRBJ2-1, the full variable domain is EAEVAQSPRYKITEKSQAVAFWCDPISGHATLYWYRQILGQGPELLVQFQDESVVDDSQLPKDRFSAERLKGVDSTLKIQPAELGDSAMYLCASSFASGGSNEQFFGPGTRLTVL.

The CDR3 DNA reads as TGTGCCATCGGGAGGGCTAATTCACCCCTCCACTTT. This gives the protein CAIGRANSPLHF. The chain couples TRBV10-3 to TRBJ1-6; D is unclear. The CDR3 loop spans 12 amino acids. V lost 8 bases and J 6 bases, leaving 8 bases between the germline ends. CDR1 is ENHRY and CDR2 is SYGVKD in the germline V gene.

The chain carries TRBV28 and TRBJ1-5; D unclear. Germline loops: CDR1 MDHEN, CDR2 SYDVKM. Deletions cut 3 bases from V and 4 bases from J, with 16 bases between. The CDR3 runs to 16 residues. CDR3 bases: TGTGCCAGCAGTTTGCGGCCATTCGAAAGGAATCAGCCCCAGCATTTT. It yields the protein CASSLRPFERNQPQHF.

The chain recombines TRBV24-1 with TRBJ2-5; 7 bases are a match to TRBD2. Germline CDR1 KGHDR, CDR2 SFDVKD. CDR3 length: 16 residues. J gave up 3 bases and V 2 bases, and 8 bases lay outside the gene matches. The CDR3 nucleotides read TGTGCCACCAGTGATTCCCTTCCGGCGGGGGAAGAGACCCAGTACTTC. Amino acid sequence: CATSDSLPAGEETQYF.

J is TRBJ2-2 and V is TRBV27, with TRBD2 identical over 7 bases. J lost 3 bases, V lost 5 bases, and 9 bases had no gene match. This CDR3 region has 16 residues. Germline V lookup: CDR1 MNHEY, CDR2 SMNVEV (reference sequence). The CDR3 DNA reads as TGTGCCAGCAGTCCCCCATGGGGAGGGTACACCGGGGAGCTGTTTTTT. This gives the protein CASSPPWGGYTGELFF.

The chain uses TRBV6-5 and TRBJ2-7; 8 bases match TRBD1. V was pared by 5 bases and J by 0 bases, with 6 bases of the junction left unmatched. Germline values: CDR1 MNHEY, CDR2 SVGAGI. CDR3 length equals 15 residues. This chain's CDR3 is CASSRQGTSSYEQYV. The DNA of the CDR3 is TGTGCCAGCAGTCGACAGGGGACGAGCTCCTACGAGCAGTACGTC.

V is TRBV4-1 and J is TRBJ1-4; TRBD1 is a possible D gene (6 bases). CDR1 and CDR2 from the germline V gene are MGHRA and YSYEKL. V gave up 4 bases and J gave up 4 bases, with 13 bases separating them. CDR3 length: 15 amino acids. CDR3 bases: TGCGCCAGCAGCCCCTCGGGACAAATTAATGAAAAACTGTTTTTT. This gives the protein CASSPSGQINEKLFF.

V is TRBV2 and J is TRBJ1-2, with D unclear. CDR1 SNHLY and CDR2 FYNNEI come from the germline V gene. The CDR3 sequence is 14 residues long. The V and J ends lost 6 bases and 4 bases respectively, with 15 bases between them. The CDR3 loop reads CASSTLGLSYGYTF. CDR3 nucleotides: TGTGCCAGCAGCACCCTCGGGTTATCCTATGGCTACACCTTC.

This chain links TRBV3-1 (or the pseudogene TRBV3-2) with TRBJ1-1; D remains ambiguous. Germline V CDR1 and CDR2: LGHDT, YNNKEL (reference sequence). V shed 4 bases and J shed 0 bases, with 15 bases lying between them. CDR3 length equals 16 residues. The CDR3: CASSPPSGLMNTEAFF. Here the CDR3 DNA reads TGTGCCAGCAGCCCACCTAGCGGACTGATGAACACTGAAGCTTTCTTT.

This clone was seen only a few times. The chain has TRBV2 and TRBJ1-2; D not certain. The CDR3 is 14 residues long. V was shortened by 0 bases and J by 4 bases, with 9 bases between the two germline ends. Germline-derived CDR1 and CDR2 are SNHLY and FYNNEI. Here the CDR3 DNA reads TGTGCCAGCAGTGAAGCCGGGGTTATCTATGGCTACACCTTC. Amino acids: CASSEAGVIYGYTF.

CDR3 amino acids: CASSFGALGNIQYF. The DNA for the CDR3 is TGTGCCAGCAGCTTTGGGGCCCTGGGAAACATTCAGTACTTC. The chain links TRBV5-6 to TRBJ2-4; TRBD1 might be the D (5 bases). Germline CDR1 is SGHDT and CDR2 is YYEEEE. The CDR3 extends over 14 amino acids. V was cut by 2 bases and J by 6 bases, with 12 bases left in between.

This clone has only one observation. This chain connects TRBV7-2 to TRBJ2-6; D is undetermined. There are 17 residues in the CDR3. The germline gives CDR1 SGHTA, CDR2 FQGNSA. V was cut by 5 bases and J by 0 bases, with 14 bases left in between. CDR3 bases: TGTGCCAGCAGCCCCCGCCTCTTCAGCTCTGGGGCCAACGTCCTGACTTTC. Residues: CASSPRLFSSGANVLTF.

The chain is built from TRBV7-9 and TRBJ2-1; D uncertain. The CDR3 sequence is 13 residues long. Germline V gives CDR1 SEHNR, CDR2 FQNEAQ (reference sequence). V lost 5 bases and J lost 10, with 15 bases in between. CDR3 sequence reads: CASSQTVTREQFF. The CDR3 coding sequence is TGTGCCAGCAGCCAAACTGTCACCCGGGAGCAGTTCTTC.

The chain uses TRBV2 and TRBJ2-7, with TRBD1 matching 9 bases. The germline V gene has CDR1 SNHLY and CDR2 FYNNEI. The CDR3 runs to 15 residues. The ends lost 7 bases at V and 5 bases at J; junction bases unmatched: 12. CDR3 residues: CASTTGQGTLNEQYF. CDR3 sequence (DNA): TGTGCCAGCACGACGGGACAGGGCACCCTAAACGAGCAGTACTTC. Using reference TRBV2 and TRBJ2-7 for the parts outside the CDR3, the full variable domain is EPEVTQTPSHQVTQMGQEVILRCVPISNHLYFYWYRQILGQKVEFLVSFYNNEISEKSEIFDDQFSVERPDGSNFTLKIRSTKLEDSAMYFCASTTGQGTLNEQYFGPGTRLTVT.

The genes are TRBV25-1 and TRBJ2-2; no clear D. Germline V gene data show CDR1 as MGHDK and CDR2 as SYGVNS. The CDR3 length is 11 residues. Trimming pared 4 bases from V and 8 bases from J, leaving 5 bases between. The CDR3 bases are TGTGCCAGCAGTGCAGGTGGGGAGCTGTTTTTT. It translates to CASSAGGELFF.

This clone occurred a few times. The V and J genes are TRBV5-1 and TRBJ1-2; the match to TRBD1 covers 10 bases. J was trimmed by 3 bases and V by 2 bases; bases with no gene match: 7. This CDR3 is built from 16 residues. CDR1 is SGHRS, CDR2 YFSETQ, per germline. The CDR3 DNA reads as TGCGCCAGCAGCTTAAGACAGGGGGCGTCGGACTATGGCTACACCTTC. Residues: CASSLRQGASDYGYTF.

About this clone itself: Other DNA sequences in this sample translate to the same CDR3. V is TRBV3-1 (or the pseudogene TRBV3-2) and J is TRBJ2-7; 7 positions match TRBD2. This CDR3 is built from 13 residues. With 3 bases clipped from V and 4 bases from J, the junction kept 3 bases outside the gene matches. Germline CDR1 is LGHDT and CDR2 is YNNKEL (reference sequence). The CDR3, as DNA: TGTGCCAGCAGCCAGGGGGGGGGTTACGAGCAGTACGTC. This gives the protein CASSQGGGYEQYV.

The CDR3 loop is CASSVLQGATEAFF. The CDR3 region has the DNA TGTGCCAGCAGCGTCCTTCAGGGGGCCACTGAAGCTTTCTTT. The chain has TRBV9 and TRBJ1-1; TRBD1 matches at 8 bases. The CDR3 has 14 residues. V shed 2 bases, J shed 4 bases, and the junction held 4 bases outside the gene matches. Looked up from germline, CDR1 is SGDLS and CDR2 is YYNGEE.

CDR3: CAWSTGPNYGYTF. The CDR3 DNA follows: TGTGCCTGGTCAACAGGGCCTAACTATGGCTACACCTTC. The chain recombines TRBV30 with TRBJ1-2, with D possibly matching TRBD1 (6 bases). Germline V CDR1 and CDR2: GTSNPN, SVGIG (reference sequence). The CDR3 length is 13 residues. With 5 bases removed from V and 0 bases from J, the gap between germline ends came to 10 bases.

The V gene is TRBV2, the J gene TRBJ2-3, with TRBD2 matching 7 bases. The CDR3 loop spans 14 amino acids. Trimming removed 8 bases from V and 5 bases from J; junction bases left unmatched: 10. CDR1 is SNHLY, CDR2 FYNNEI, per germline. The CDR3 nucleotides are TGTGCCAGCCGAAAAGGGCTAGCGGAAGATACGCAGTATTTT. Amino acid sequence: CASRKGLAEDTQYF.

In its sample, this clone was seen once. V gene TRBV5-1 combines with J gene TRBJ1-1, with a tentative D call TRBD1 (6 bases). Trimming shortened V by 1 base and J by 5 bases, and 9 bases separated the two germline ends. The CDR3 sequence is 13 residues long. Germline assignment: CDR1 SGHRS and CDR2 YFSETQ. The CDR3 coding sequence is TGCGCCAGCAGCTTGCAGGGGCTAACTGAAGCTTTCTTT. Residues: CASSLQGLTEAFF. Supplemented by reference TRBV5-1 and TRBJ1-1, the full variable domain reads KAGVTQTPRYLIKTRGQQVTLSCSPISGHRSVSWYQQTPGQGLQFLFEYFSETQRNKGNFPGRFSGRQFSNSRSEMNVSTLELGDSALYLCASSLQGLTEAFFGQGTRLTVV.

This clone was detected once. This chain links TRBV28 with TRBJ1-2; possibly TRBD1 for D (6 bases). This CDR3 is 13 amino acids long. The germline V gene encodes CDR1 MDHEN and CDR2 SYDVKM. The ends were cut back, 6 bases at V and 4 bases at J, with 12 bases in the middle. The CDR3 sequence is CASSSGQFYGYTF. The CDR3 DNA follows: TGTGCCAGCAGCTCTGGACAGTTCTATGGCTACACCTTC.

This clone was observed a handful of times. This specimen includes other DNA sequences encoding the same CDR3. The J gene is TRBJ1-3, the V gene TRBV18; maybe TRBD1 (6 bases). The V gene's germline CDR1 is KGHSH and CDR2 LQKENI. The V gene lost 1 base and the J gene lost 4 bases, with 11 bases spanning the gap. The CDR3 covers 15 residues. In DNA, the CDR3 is TGTGCCAGCTCACCACGGCAGGGGTCCGGAAACACCATATATTTT. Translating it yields CASSPRQGSGNTIYF.

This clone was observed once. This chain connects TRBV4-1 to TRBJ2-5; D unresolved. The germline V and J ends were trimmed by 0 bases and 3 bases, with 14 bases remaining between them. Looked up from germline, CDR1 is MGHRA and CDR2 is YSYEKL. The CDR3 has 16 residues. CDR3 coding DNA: TGCGCCAGCAGCCAAGATCTTTCCCGTCGCGAAGAGACCCAGTACTTC. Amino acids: CASSQDLSRREETQYF.

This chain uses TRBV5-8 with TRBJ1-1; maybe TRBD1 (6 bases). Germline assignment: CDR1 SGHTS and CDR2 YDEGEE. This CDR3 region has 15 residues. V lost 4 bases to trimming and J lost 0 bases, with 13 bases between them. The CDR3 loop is CASSLETGLNTEAFF. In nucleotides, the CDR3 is TGTGCCAGCAGCCTGGAAACAGGGCTGAACACTGAAGCTTTCTTT.

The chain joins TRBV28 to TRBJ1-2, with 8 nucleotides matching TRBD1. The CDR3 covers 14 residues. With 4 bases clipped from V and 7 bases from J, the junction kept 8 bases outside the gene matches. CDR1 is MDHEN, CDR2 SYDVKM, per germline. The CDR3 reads CASSSQGAYGGYTF. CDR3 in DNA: TGTGCCAGCAGTTCGCAGGGGGCGTATGGTGGCTACACCTTC.

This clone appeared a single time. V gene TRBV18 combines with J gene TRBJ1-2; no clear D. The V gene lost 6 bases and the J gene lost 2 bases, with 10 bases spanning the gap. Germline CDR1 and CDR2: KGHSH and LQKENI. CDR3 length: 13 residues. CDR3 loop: CASSPLSNYGYTF. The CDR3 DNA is TGTGCCAGCTCCCCCCTGTCCAACTATGGCTACACCTTC. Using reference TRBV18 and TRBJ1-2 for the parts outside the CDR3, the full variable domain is NAGVMQNPRHLVRRRGQEARLRCSPMKGHSHVYWYRQLPEEGLKFMVYLQKENIIDESGMPKERFSAEFPKEGPSILRIQQVVRGDSAAYFCASSPLSNYGYTFGSGTRLTVV.

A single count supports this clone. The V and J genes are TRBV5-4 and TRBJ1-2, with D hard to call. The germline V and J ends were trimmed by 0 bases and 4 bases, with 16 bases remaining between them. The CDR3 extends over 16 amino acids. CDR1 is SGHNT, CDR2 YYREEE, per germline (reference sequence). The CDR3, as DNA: TGTGCCAGCAGCTTGGCCAGACTAGATTCCCCCTATGGCTACACCTTC. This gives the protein CASSLARLDSPYGYTF.

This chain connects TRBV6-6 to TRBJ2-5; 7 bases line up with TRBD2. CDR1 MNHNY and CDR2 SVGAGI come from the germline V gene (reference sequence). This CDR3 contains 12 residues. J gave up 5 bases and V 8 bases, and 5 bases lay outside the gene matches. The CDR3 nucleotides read TGTGCCAGCGGAGGACTAGTGGAGACCCAGTACTTC. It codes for CASGGLVETQYF.